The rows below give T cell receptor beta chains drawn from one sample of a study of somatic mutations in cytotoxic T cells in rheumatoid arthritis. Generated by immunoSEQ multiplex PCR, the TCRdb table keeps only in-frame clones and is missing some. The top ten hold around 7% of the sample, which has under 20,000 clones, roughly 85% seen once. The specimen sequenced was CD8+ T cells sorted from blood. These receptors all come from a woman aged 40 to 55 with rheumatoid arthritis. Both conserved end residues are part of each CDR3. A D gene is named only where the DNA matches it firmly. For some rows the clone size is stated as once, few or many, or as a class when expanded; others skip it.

TGTGCCACCAGCACCCGGGACAGGGTGCTCTATGGCTACACCTTC CATSTRDRVLYGYTF . TRBV15 TRBD1 TRBJ1-2
TGTGCCAGCAGCGGGAGGCTCCGGGGGGCTGGGGCCAACGTCCTGACTTTC CASSGRLRGAGANVLTF . TRBV9 TRBD2 TRBJ2-6
TGTGCCACCCCCAGCACCGGGGAGCTGTTTTTT CATPSTGELFF . TRBV7-3 . TRBJ2-2
TGTGCCAGCAGCTCCCCCCGGGACACTAACGTGATTTTT CASSSPRDTNVIF . TRBV7-8 . TRBJ1-4
TGTGCCAGCAGCTTTGGGGCGTCCTACTACGAGCAGTACTTC CASSFGASYYEQYF . TRBV5-6 . TRBJ2-7
TGTGCCAGCAGTTACTCGACTAAATGGGGCTCCTACGAGCAGTACTTC CASSYSTKWGSYEQYF . TRBV6-6 . TRBJ2-7
TGTGCCAGCAGCGTCACTCGGGGGGATACGCAGTATTTT CASSVTRGDTQYF . TRBV9 . TRBJ2-3
TGTGCCAGCAGCGTAGGTCTACTCTACAATGAGCAGTTCTTC CASSVGLLYNEQFF . TRBV9 . TRBJ2-1
TGCACCAGCAGCCCGCTGACTAGCGTATTCAATGAGCAGTTCTTC CTSSPLTSVFNEQFF few TRBV1 . TRBJ2-1
TGTGCCAGCAGCCCCAAGGGGGGGAATCAGCCCCAGCATTTT CASSPKGGNQPQHF . TRBV21-1 . TRBJ1-5
TGCGCCAGCAGCTTGGGGACTAGCGGGAGTGCGGGGGATACGCAGTATTTT CASSLGTSGSAGDTQYF . TRBV5-1 TRBD2 TRBJ2-3
TGCGCCAGCAGCCGGACTAGCGGACTTTACGAGCAGTACTTC CASSRTSGLYEQYF . TRBV4-1 TRBD2 TRBJ2-7
TGTGCCAGTAGTATACGTGCAACTAATGAAAAACTGTTTTTT CASSIRATNEKLFF . TRBV19 . TRBJ1-4
TGCGCCAGCAGCCGGGAAGTTACCACCTACAATGAGCAGTTCTTC CASSREVTTYNEQFF . TRBV5-1 . TRBJ2-1
TGTGCCAGCAGCCGACAGGCCCAAGAGACCCAGTACTTC CASSRQAQETQYF . TRBV6-5 . TRBJ2-5
TGTGCCAGCAGCTCAGAATCGGGAGGGAACGTCTACGAGCAGTACTTC CASSSESGGNVYEQYF . TRBV7-2 TRBD2 TRBJ2-7
TGTGCCTGGAGTGGGGGGACAGTGGGGGGTTGGCAGTACTTC CAWSGGTVGGWQYF once TRBV30 . TRBJ2-7
TGTGCCAGCAGCCAACAGGGGATGGCTGAAGCTTTCTTT CASSQQGMAEAFF . TRBV7-6 TRBD1 TRBJ1-1
TGTGCCAGCAGCTTGAACTTAGCGGGGGCCGCGGAAACTGAGCAGTTCTTC CASSLNLAGAAETEQFF . TRBV7-9 TRBD2 TRBJ2-1
TGTGCCAGCCAAAACTCCGGGGAGCTGTTTTTT CASQNSGELFF once TRBV6-5 . TRBJ2-2
TGTGCCTGGAGTGGCGAAGGGGACGGAGCGGGGAACACCGGGGAGCTGTTTTTT CAWSGEGDGAGNTGELFF few TRBV30 . TRBJ2-2
TGTGCCAGCAGCGTGGGACAGGGACTTACTAATGAAAAACTGTTTTTT CASSVGQGLTNEKLFF . TRBV9 TRBD1 TRBJ1-4
TGTGCCAGCAGCTTATCTGCGGATACGCAGTATTTT CASSLSADTQYF . TRBV7-3 . TRBJ2-3
TGTGCCAGCAGCTCCCGGACTAGCGGTAAGCCCCACCCCTACGAGCAGTACTTC CASSSRTSGKPHPYEQYF . TRBV7-2 TRBD2 TRBJ2-7
TGCGCCAGCAGCCAAACTGAGGTAGGTGCTAGCGGGAGAGAGCAGTACTTC CASSQTEVGASGREQYF few TRBV4-1 TRBD2 TRBJ2-7
TGTGCCAGCAGCCCCCCTGGGCGGGGGAACACCGGGGAGCTGTTTTTT CASSPPGRGNTGELFF . TRBV9 . TRBJ2-2
TGTGCCAGTGGCCCAGCAACAGCCTACGAGCAGTACTTC CASGPATAYEQYF . TRBV19 . TRBJ2-7
TGTGCCAGCAGTGATGGGGCCCAGGGGGCTGAAAAACTGTTTTTT CASSDGAQGAEKLFF few TRBV6-1 TRBD1 TRBJ1-4
TGCGCCAGCAGCCCGTTAGCGGGGGGGGCCTACGAGCAGTACTTC CASSPLAGGAYEQYF once TRBV4-1 TRBD2 TRBJ2-7
TGTGCCAGCAGTGATGGGGAGGAGGGAAACACCATATATTTT CASSDGEEGNTIYF few TRBV6-1 . TRBJ1-3
TGTGCCAGCAGGCCCGGGACAGGGGGCCCGGAGCAGTACTTC CASRPGTGGPEQYF . TRBV2 TRBD1 TRBJ2-7
TGTGCCAGCAGTTTTGGGACAGGGGGCGTTTGGACTAACTATGGCTACACCTTC CASSFGTGGVWTNYGYTF . TRBV28 TRBD1 TRBJ1-2
TGTGCCAGCTCACTAGACTTGACCCAGTACTTC CASSLDLTQYF . TRBV18 . TRBJ2-5
TGTGCCAGCAGCCCCGGCTCCTACAATGAGCAGTTCTTC CASSPGSYNEQFF . TRBV13 . TRBJ2-1
TGTGCCTGTTATTCTGGGGCCAACGTCCTGACTTTC CACYSGANVLTF . TRBV30 . TRBJ2-6
TGCGCCAGCGAGGACACCGGGGAGCTGTTTTTT CASEDTGELFF . TRBV4-1 . TRBJ2-2
TGTGCCAGCAGCGGCGAGCGGGGGCCTTCCTACGAGCAGTACTTC CASSGERGPSYEQYF medium-sized TRBV9 TRBD2 TRBJ2-7
TGTGCCAGCAGTTACTCGTCGAGTTGGGAGACCCAGTACTTC CASSYSSSWETQYF . TRBV6-5 . TRBJ2-5
TGTGCCAGCAGCTTAGAGGGACTAGCGGGACAGGATGAGCAGTTCTTC CASSLEGLAGQDEQFF . TRBV7-6 TRBD2 TRBJ2-1
TGTGCCAGCAGCGTCGAGGGGGCTTCCTACGAGCAGTACTTC CASSVEGASYEQYF . TRBV9 TRBD1 TRBJ2-7
TGTGCCAGCAGCCCCACTTATCCCAAAAGCTCCTACAATGAGCAGTTCTTC CASSPTYPKSSYNEQFF . TRBV7-9 . TRBJ2-1
TGCGCCAGCAGCTCCCTCCTGAGACAGGTTAACACCGGGGAGCTGTTTTTT CASSSLLRQVNTGELFF few TRBV5-1 . TRBJ2-2
TGTGCCAGCAGCTTAGACGGGGCAACTAATGAAAAACTGTTTTTT CASSLDGATNEKLFF . TRBV7-9 . TRBJ1-4
TGTGCCAGTAGTCCAGGACAGGGGGCTGTGTACGAGCAGTACTTC CASSPGQGAVYEQYF . TRBV19 TRBD1 TRBJ2-7
TGTGCCAGCAGCTTAGCGGGACTAGCGTGGGCCGGGGAGCTGTTTTTT CASSLAGLAWAGELFF . TRBV7-9 TRBD2 TRBJ2-2
TGTGCCAGCAGCGTAGACGAAGAGGCCTACAATGAGCAGTTCTTC CASSVDEEAYNEQFF . TRBV9 . TRBJ2-1
TGTGCCAGCAGCTCCCCTCTCAATGAGCAGTTCTTC CASSSPLNEQFF . TRBV7-9 . TRBJ2-1
TGCGCCAGCAGCCCCCATGCGGGAGGGGGCGCCGGGAATGAGCAGTTCTTC CASSPHAGGGAGNEQFF . TRBV4-1 TRBD2 TRBJ2-1
TGTGCCAGCAGCGTAGGAGGAGGCAACACCGGGGAGCTGTTTTTT CASSVGGGNTGELFF once TRBV9 . TRBJ2-2
TGTGCCAGCTCCCACGAGCTTCTCTACTCTGGGGCCAACGTCCTGACTTTC CASSHELLYSGANVLTF . TRBV18 . TRBJ2-6
TGTGCCAGCAGCGTAGCTACCCGGGGTTCACCCCTCCACTTT CASSVATRGSPLHF . TRBV9 . TRBJ1-6
TGCAGCACTAGGAAACAGGGAACCTACGAGCAGTACTTC CSTRKQGTYEQYF few TRBV29-1 . TRBJ2-7
TGTGCCAGCAGTTCGCTGGCGGGGGCCGACCTTTGGGAGCAGTTCTTC CASSSLAGADLWEQFF . TRBV27 . TRBJ2-1
TGTGCCAGCAGTTTCACTAAACTGGGAGATACGCAGTATTTT CASSFTKLGDTQYF . TRBV27 . TRBJ2-3
TGTGCCAGCAGCATCGTTAGTAATGCAGATACGCAGTATTTT CASSIVSNADTQYF . TRBV5-6 . TRBJ2-3
TGTGCCAGTTGGGGCCCCTACGAGCAGTACTTC CASWGPYEQYF . TRBV6-1 . TRBJ2-7